This T cell receptor (beta chain) appears in the sequencing data of a study of vaccination and CD4 T cells after COVID-19. Study-wide context: In culture, cells were exposed to overlapping spike peptides from SARS-CoV-2, HCoV-NL63, HCoV-OC43 and HCoV-229E.

Treatment of the sample: approximately nine-day PBMC culture with coronavirus spike peptide pools or control peptides (ViraFEST assay). With regard to this clonotype: The antigen remains unidentified.

The germline V gene encodes CDR1 MNHNS and CDR2 SASEGT. V lost 8 bases and J 4 bases, leaving 8 bases between the germline ends. This CDR3 region has 11 residues. Cultured CD4+ T cell DNA underwent sequencing with the Oncomine TCR Beta short-read assay. A single record per CDR3 protein comes from TCRdb applying MiXCR to the PCR reads. The table shows approximately 10,000 distinct CDR3 sequences, with about 51% occurring only once. The sequenced sample was CD4+ T cells from blood, cultured in vitro. This TCR came from a human donor who had recovered from COVID-19. The rearrangement uses TRBV6-1 and TRBJ2-5, with D perhaps TRBD2 (6 bases). As DNA, the CDR3 is TGTGCCAGCGGGACTCGAGAGACCCAGTACTTC. Amino acids: CASGTRETQYF.